This TCR beta chain was identified in a study of cytomegalovirus exposure and HLA in healthy donors. The repertoire was sequenced with immunoSEQ multiplex PCR; TCRdb's copy has only in-frame clones and lacks some. The sample records about 60,000 clones, 90% to 97% being singletons. Details on this clone: The antigen is not known.

Study-wide results and caveats: Rare TCR sequences predominated, though certain public TCRs were found in many donors.

There are 14 residues in the CDR3. Trimming took 7 bases from V and 0 from J; bases not matched to a gene: 6. Germline V gene sequence: CDR1 SGDLS, CDR2 YYNGEE. The sequence derives from a man in his late teens or twenties in good health and CMV-seronegative. Sequencing input: PBMCs. The chain has TRBV9 and TRBJ1-2; 7 positions agree with TRBD1. Written as DNA, the CDR3 is TGTGCCAGCTCCGCAGGGGGAGCTAACTATGGCTACACCTTC. Amino acid sequence: CASSAGGANYGYTF.